Shown below are 23 T cell receptor beta chains from a single sample sequenced in a study of T cell repertoires in cytomegalovirus infection. TCRdb redid the calling of the reads with MiXCR, one entry per CDR3 protein. The sample contains some 180,000 distinct CDR3 sequences, about 20% of which appear only once. The sequencing input was PBMCs. These receptors were collected from a human donor in good health (CMV status not recorded). Some clones in this sample may be carry-over from other donors' samples.

This clonotype occurred many times. The genes are TRBV6-1 and TRBJ2-1; D may be TRBD1 or TRBD2 (6 bases each). CDR3 length: 13 residues. Trimming took 2 bases from V and 9 from J, leaving 11 bases between them. Germline V gene sequence: CDR1 MNHNS, CDR2 SASEGT. CDR3 in DNA: TGTGCCAGCAGTGAACGGAGGGACATTGAGCAGTTCTTC. Translation gives CASSERRDIEQFF.

This clonotype was observed at least ten times. The V call is TRBV7-2, the J call TRBJ2-3; D is possibly TRBD2 (5 bases). V was clipped by 0 bases and J by 1 base, with 8 bases between them. The CDR3 length is 15 residues. Germline loops: CDR1 SGHTA, CDR2 FQGNSA. CDR3 residues: CASSLASAGTDTQYF. CDR3 bases: TGTGCCAGCAGCTTAGCTAGCGCGGGCACAGATACGCAGTATTTT.

In this sample, this clonotype turned up many times. The rearrangement joins TRBV15 to TRBJ1-6; no firm D call. Deletions cut 0 bases from V and 10 bases from J, with 13 bases between. The CDR3 loop spans 15 amino acids. Germline V gene lookup returns CDR1 LNHNV and CDR2 YYDKDF (reference sequence). The CDR3 is CATSRDKASASPLHF. The CDR3 DNA follows: TGTGCCACCAGCAGAGATAAGGCCTCTGCATCACCCCTCCACTTT.

This clonotype was counted between two and nine times. A much larger clone is a single base away; this may be a read error. The chain recombines TRBV7-6 with TRBJ1-6; 7 nucleotides match TRBD1. Germline trimming cut 5 bases from V and 4 bases from J; bases unmatched to any gene: 2. Germline assignment: CDR1 SGHVS and CDR2 FNYEAQ. The CDR3 extends over 14 amino acids. The CDR3 protein is CASSRDSYNSPLHF. The CDR3 DNA sequence: TGTGCCAGCAGCCGGGACAGTTATAATTCACCCCTCCACTTT.

The V call is TRBV7-2, the J call TRBJ2-5; 7 positions match TRBD2. CDR1 is SGHTA and CDR2 is FQGNSA in the germline V gene. The CDR3 length is 14 residues. The V and J ends lost 3 bases and 4 bases, in that order; junction bases with no gene match: 5. The CDR3 nucleotides read TGTGCCAGCAGCTTTACGCGGGAGTCAGAGACCCAGTACTTC. Translating it yields CASSFTRESETQYF.

The chain employs TRBV10-3 and TRBJ2-6; D ambiguous. The CDR3 spans 15 residues. Trimming pared 7 bases from V and 1 base from J, leaving 11 bases between. Germline loops: CDR1 ENHRY, CDR2 SYGVKD. CDR3 in DNA: TGTGCCATCAACGGTCCGGGTTCTGGGGCCAACGTCCTGACTTTC. Encoded protein: CAINGPGSGANVLTF.

This clonotype has only a few counts. The chain uses TRBV7-9 and TRBJ2-7; D is possibly TRBD2 (6 bases). The CDR3 runs to 15 residues. The germline V gene has CDR1 SEHNR and CDR2 FQNEAQ (reference sequence). Trimming removed 3 bases at V and 2 bases at J, with 14 bases between. The CDR3 DNA reads as TGTGCCAGCAGCTTGCCGGGACTCAACGCCTACGAGCAGTACTTC. Translated, it gives CASSLPGLNAYEQYF.

This clonotype has a count of ten or more. The chain uses TRBV6-6 and TRBJ2-6; TRBD1 might be the D (5 bases). Germline V gene data show CDR1 as MNHNY and CDR2 as SVGAGI (reference sequence). This CDR3 is built from 17 residues. V lost 4 bases to trimming and J lost 0 bases, with 13 bases between them. The CDR3 reads CASSSRARVSGANVLTF. The CDR3, as DNA: TGTGCCAGCAGTTCCCGGGCCAGGGTCTCTGGGGCCAACGTCCTGACTTTC.

The rearrangement links TRBV4-1 to TRBJ1-6, with a weak D call TRBD1 (5 bases). There are 15 residues in the CDR3. Germline V gene sequence: CDR1 MGHRA, CDR2 YSYEKL. V lost 3 bases and J lost 8, with 14 bases in between. The CDR3 coding sequence is TGCGCCAGCAGCCAGGGACCGGGGGATGATTCACCCCTCCACTTT. Translation gives CASSQGPGDDSPLHF.

This clonotype was seen only a few times. The chain links TRBV6-1 to TRBJ2-3; 8 bases agree with TRBD2. V trimming: 5 bases; J trimming: 4 bases; junction bases outside the gene matches: 11. This CDR3 is 16 amino acids long. CDR1 MNHNS and CDR2 SASEGT come from the germline V gene. CDR3 amino acids: CASSWASGQTPDTQYF. CDR3 in DNA: TGTGCCAGCAGTTGGGCTAGCGGGCAGACGCCAGATACGCAGTATTTT.

This clonotype was seen at least ten times. The rearrangement links TRBV7-6 to TRBJ2-1, with TRBD1 matching over 8 bases. The germline CDR1 and CDR2 sequences are SGHVS and FNYEAQ. The V segment lost 3 bases and the J segment 8 bases; nucleotides outside the gene matches: 3. CDR3 size: 13 residues. CDR3 nucleotides: TGTGCCAGCAGCTTCACAGGGGGATATGAGCAGTTCTTC. Translation: CASSFTGGYEQFF.

This clonotype was seen ten or more times. The genes are TRBV7-2 and TRBJ2-6; D may match TRBD1 or TRBD2 (5 bases each). This CDR3 has 14 residues. CDR1 is SGHTA, CDR2 FQGNSA, per germline. V lost 8 bases to trimming and J lost 0 bases, with 8 bases between them. For the CDR3, the DNA is TGTGCCAGCGGGGGATACTCTGGGGCCAACGTCCTGACTTTC. It translates to CASGGYSGANVLTF.

There are a few counts of this clonotype. CDR3 loop: CSATGGQGVRVTEAFF. The CDR3 coding sequence is TGCAGTGCGACCGGAGGACAGGGGGTGAGGGTCACTGAAGCTTTCTTT. The chain employs TRBV20-1 and TRBJ1-1; 10 bases are a match to TRBD1. Unmatched junction bases numbered 14, after V lost 6 bases and J lost 4 bases. The CDR3 consists of 16 residues. Looked up from germline, CDR1 is DFQATT and CDR2 is SNEGSKA (reference sequence).

The V call is TRBV27, the J call TRBJ2-7; 10 bases match TRBD1. This CDR3 spans 20 amino acids. Germline lookup yields CDR1 MNHEY and CDR2 SMNVEV (reference sequence). J gave up 1 base and V 2 bases, and 17 bases lay outside the gene matches. The CDR3 here is CASSLGRTGTGDTNSYEQYF. The CDR3 DNA sequence: TGTGCCAGCAGTTTAGGCCGAACCGGGACAGGGGACACTAATTCCTACGAGCAGTACTTC.

This clonotype has a count of ten or more. This chain links TRBV7-2 with TRBJ2-1, with 9 bases lining up with TRBD2. CDR3 length equals 20 residues. Germline values: CDR1 SGHTA, CDR2 FQGNSA. V shed 5 bases and J 0 bases; nucleotides not matched to a gene: 17. This chain's CDR3 is CASSLYRSGRLRSSYNEQFF. The CDR3 DNA is TGTGCCAGCAGCCTTTACAGGAGCGGGAGGTTACGGTCCTCCTACAATGAGCAGTTCTTC.

The V and J genes are TRBV20-1 and TRBJ2-5; D unclear. This CDR3 has 12 amino acids. Trimming took off 1 base at V and 6 bases at J, with 9 bases between the two ends. The germline gives CDR1 DFQATT, CDR2 SNEGSKA (reference sequence). CDR3 coding DNA: TGCAGTGCTAGAGTAAGGGTTCAGACCCAGTACTTC. This encodes CSARVRVQTQYF.

This clonotype was found a few times. The J gene is TRBJ2-4, the V gene TRBV7-4; 9 bases match TRBD1. CDR1 is SGHVT and CDR2 is SQSDAQ in the germline V gene. The V gene end was trimmed by 3 bases and the J gene end by 3 bases; junction bases not matched to a gene: 18. CDR3 size: 20 residues. The CDR3, as DNA: TGTGCCAGCAGCTTTCAACCGGGACAGGGAATGGTATACGGCAAAAACATTCAGTACTTC. This sequence encodes CASSFQPGQGMVYGKNIQYF.

The rearrangement links TRBV5-1 to TRBJ2-7; D may correspond to TRBD1 or TRBD2 (7 bases each). The CDR3 spans 18 residues. V shed 1 base and J shed 6 bases, with 26 bases lying between them. In germline, CDR1 is SGHRS, CDR2 YFSETQ. CDR3 nucleotides: TGCGCCAGCAGCTTGTACTTCAGGGGGGGACAGCGACCCTTCGAGCAGTACTTC. Residues: CASSLYFRGGQRPFEQYF.

This clonotype was counted between two and nine times. V usage is TRBV18 and J usage is TRBJ2-1, with a tentative D call TRBD2 (5 bases). Trimming took off 6 bases at V and 4 bases at J, with 19 bases between the two ends. This CDR3 is 16 amino acids long. Germline V CDR1 and CDR2: KGHSH, LQKENI. DNA for the CDR3: TGTGCCAGCTCCCCCCAGCGGCGTCTATCGTACAATGAGCAGTTCTTC. Translation: CASSPQRRLSYNEQFF. The complete variable domain, with remaining parts taken from reference TRBV18 and TRBJ2-1, reads NAGVMQNPRHLVRRRGQEARLRCSPMKGHSHVYWYRQLPEEGLKFMVYLQKENIIDESGMPKERFSAEFPKEGPSILRIQQVVRGDSAAYFCASSPQRRLSYNEQFFGPGTRLTVL.

This clonotype was found a few times. V and J are TRBV28 and TRBJ1-5; D is possibly TRBD1 (5 bases). The CDR3 covers 15 residues. CDR1 is MDHEN, CDR2 SYDVKM, per germline. V was clipped by 3 bases and J by 5 bases, with 14 bases between them. The CDR3 spells CASSLSGGGDQPQHF. CDR3 nucleotide sequence: TGTGCCAGCAGTTTGTCAGGTGGAGGGGATCAGCCCCAGCATTTT. Supplemented by reference TRBV28 and TRBJ1-5, the full variable domain reads DVKVTQSSRYLVKRTGEKVFLECVQDMDHENMFWYRQDPGLGLRLIYFSYDVKMKEKGDIPEGYSVSREKKERFSLILESASTNQTSMYLCASSLSGGGDQPQHFGDGTRLSIL.

The CDR3 DNA is TGTGCCAGTAGTATAGGCCCCGAGGGGGAGACCCAGTACTTC. This sequence encodes CASSIGPEGETQYF. The gene calls are TRBV19 and TRBJ2-5; D is perhaps TRBD1 or TRBD2 (5 bases each). CDR1 and CDR2 (germline): LNHDA, SQIVND (reference sequence). This CDR3 spans 14 amino acids. Trimming stripped 1 base from V and 5 bases from J, with 11 bases between.

V and J are TRBV4-2 and TRBJ2-3, with 8 bases that match TRBD2. The CDR3 runs 17 residues. Germline V gene lookup returns CDR1 LGHNA and CDR2 YNFKEQ. J gave up 3 bases and V 0 bases, and 8 bases lay outside the gene matches. CDR3 residues: CASSQEFTSGGTDTQYF. CDR3 DNA sequence: TGTGCCAGCAGCCAAGAATTTACTAGCGGAGGGACAGATACGCAGTATTTT.

The V and J genes are TRBV11-2 and TRBJ2-1, with D unresolved. CDR3 length: 10 amino acids. The V end was cut by 0 bases, the J end by 10 bases, with 1 base between. Germline values: CDR1 SGHAT, CDR2 FQNNGV. Here the CDR3 DNA reads TGTGCCAGCAGCTTAGAGGAGCAGTTCTTC. Translated: CASSLEEQFF.